The sequence of this T cell receptor beta chain was determined in a study of control samples from healthy donors and cancer patients. The J segment lost 7 bases and the V segment lost 6 bases, leaving 7 bases of the junction unmatched. Germline-derived CDR1 and CDR2 are MGHRA and YSYEKL. The CDR3 is 15 amino acids. Assay: immunoSEQ multiplex PCR; the TCRdb copy retains only in-frame clones and omits some. This table holds some 120,000 clones, approximately 90% found once. V and J are TRBV4-1 and TRBJ2-2; 11 nucleotides agree with TRBD1. Specimen: blood. This receptor was taken from a man aged 18 to 30 in good health. The CDR3 spells CASRIGQGAGGELFF. CDR3 nucleotides: TGCGCCAGCAGGATCGGACAGGGGGCTGGCGGGGAGCTGTTTTTT.